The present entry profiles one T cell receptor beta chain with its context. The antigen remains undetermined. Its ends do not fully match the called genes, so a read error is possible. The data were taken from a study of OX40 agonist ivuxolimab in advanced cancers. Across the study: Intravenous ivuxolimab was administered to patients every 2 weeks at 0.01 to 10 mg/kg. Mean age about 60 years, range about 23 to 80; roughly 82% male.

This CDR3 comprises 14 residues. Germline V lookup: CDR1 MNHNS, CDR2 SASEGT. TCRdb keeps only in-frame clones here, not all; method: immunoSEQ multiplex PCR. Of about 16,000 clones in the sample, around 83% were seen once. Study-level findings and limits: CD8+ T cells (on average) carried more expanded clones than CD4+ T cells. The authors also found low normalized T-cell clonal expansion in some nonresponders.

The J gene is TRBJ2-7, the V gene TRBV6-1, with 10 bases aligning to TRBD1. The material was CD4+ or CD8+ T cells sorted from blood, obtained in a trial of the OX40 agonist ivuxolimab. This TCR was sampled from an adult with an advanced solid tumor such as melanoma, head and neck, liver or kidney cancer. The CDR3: CASSPGQGMDEQYF. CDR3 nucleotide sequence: TGTGCCAGCAGTCCGGGACAGGGGATGGACGAACAGTACTTC.